One sample yielded the 21 T cell receptor beta chains listed below, sequenced in a study of CD8+ T cells in alopecia areata. Once RNA had been extracted, it was reverse transcribed into cDNA to act as the sequencing template. Libraries were prepared by immunoSEQ multiplex PCR; TCRdb keeps only in-frame clonotypes and omits some of them. In the table there are fewer than 250,000 clones, roughly three fifths of which are singletons. Treatment meaning: oral pan-JAK inhibitor, 5-10 mg twice daily. Sample: CD4+ T cells sorted from blood, taken at week 4, from a patient treated with tofacitinib. Receptors were obtained from a human donor with alopecia areata.

This clone appeared a few times. The CDR3 protein is CASSQGAEQYF. DNA for the CDR3: TGCGCCAGCAGCCAAGGTGCGGAGCAGTACTTC. The chain combines TRBV4-1 with TRBJ2-7; no clear D gene. CDR1 is MGHRA and CDR2 is YSYEKL in the germline V gene. Trimming took 1 base from V and 7 from J, leaving 5 bases between them. CDR3 length equals 11 residues.

The V call is TRBV4-3, the J call TRBJ2-5, with D tentatively TRBD2 (5 bases). CDR1 is LGHNA, CDR2 YSLEER, per germline. V lost 1 base, J lost 4 bases, and 16 bases lay in between. The CDR3 sequence is 16 residues long. The DNA of the CDR3 is TGCGCCAGCAGCCAAGCTCCCCGGACTGCGGGAGAGACCCAGTACTTC. As protein: CASSQAPRTAGETQYF.

In this sample, this clone turned up a few times. The gene calls are TRBV30 and TRBJ1-1, with TRBD1 as a possible D gene (6 bases). V lost 5 bases to trimming and J lost 6 bases, with 16 bases between them. The CDR3 has 13 residues. Per the germline V gene, CDR1 is GTSNPN and CDR2 is SVGIG (reference sequence). The DNA for the CDR3 is TGTGCCTGGCGCCAACAGGGTATCGCTGAAGCTTTCTTT. It specifies CAWRQQGIAEAFF.

This chain joins TRBV30 and TRBJ2-1, with D possibly TRBD2 on 5 matching bases. The V end lost 3 bases, the J end lost 5 bases, and 20 bases lay between the germline ends. CDR1 and CDR2 (germline): GTSNPN, SVGIG (reference sequence). The CDR3 spans 16 residues. CDR3 region: CAWSGITRRPHNEQFF. In DNA form, the CDR3 reads TGTGCCTGGAGCGGAATCACTAGAAGGCCCCACAATGAGCAGTTCTTC.

The rearrangement uses TRBV4-2 and TRBJ2-5; D is ambiguous. The CDR3 is 15 residues long. V was shortened by 1 base and J by 5 bases, with 14 bases between the two germline ends. Germline V gene data show CDR1 as LGHNA and CDR2 as YNFKEQ. For the CDR3, the DNA is TGTGCCAGCAGCCAAGGAATCAGGTTGGGCGAGACCCAGTACTTC. This gives the protein CASSQGIRLGETQYF.

The chain uses TRBV6-4 and TRBJ2-3; the D is unclear. Trimming took 4 bases from V and 1 from J, leaving 6 bases between them. This CDR3 comprises 13 residues. Looked up from germline, CDR1 is MRHNA and CDR2 is SNTAGT. CDR3 DNA: TGTGCCAGCAGTGCCCGAGGCACAGATACGCAGTATTTT. It codes for CASSARGTDTQYF.

The gene calls are TRBV15 and TRBJ2-2; 8 bases agree with TRBD1. The CDR3 runs 16 residues. Losses at the gene ends were 5 bases for V and 5 bases for J; bases not matched to a gene: 10. Germline V CDR1 and CDR2: LNHNV, YYDKDF (reference sequence). This CDR3 is CATSPRRQGRTGELFF. The CDR3 bases are TGTGCCACCAGCCCACGACGACAGGGGCGGACCGGGGAGCTGTTTTTT.

This clone occurred a few times. This chain connects TRBV28 to TRBJ1-4; no clear D. Per the germline V gene, CDR1 is MDHEN and CDR2 is SYDVKM. V lost 3 bases and J 7 bases, leaving 15 bases between the germline ends. The CDR3 sequence is 15 residues long. The CDR3 here is CASSLWGGAGEKLFF. The CDR3 DNA sequence: TGTGCCAGCAGTTTGTGGGGAGGCGCGGGTGAAAAACTGTTTTTT.

This clone was recorded once. The J gene is TRBJ2-5, the V gene TRBV5-1; D remains unclear. The CDR3 totals 12 residues. V gave up 0 bases and J gave up 4 bases, with 4 bases separating them. The germline gives CDR1 SGHRS, CDR2 YFSETQ. CDR3 nucleotides: TGCGCCAGCAGCTTGGGGCGAGAGACCCAGTACTTC. This sequence encodes CASSLGRETQYF.

The CDR3 loop is CASSSSGIGELFF. In DNA form, the CDR3 reads TGTGCCAGCAGCTCCTCCGGGATCGGGGAGCTGTTTTTT. The chain is built from TRBV7-3 and TRBJ2-2, with a weak D call TRBD2 (5 bases). CDR3 length equals 13 residues. V was clipped by 4 bases and J by 7 bases, with 10 bases between them. Germline CDR1 SGHTA, CDR2 FQGTGA.

CDR3: CASSLSSGGYTGELFF. As DNA, the CDR3 is TGTGCCAGCAGTTTGAGTAGCGGGGGTTACACCGGGGAGCTGTTTTTT. The genes are TRBV27 and TRBJ2-2; 9 bases match TRBD2. The CDR3 is 16 amino acids. The J segment lost 3 bases and the V segment lost 3 bases, leaving 5 bases of the junction unmatched. Germline loops: CDR1 MNHEY, CDR2 SMNVEV (reference sequence).

This clone was observed a few times. The chain recombines TRBV29-1 with TRBJ2-3, with unresolved D. The germline V gene encodes CDR1 SQVTM and CDR2 ANQGSEA. This CDR3 region has 15 residues. Trimming left V 0 bases short and J 0 bases short, with 10 bases between. CDR3 loop: CSVEDGRVSTDTQYF. CDR3 sequence (DNA): TGCAGCGTTGAAGATGGTAGGGTGAGCACAGATACGCAGTATTTT.

This clone was picked up one time. The rearrangement links TRBV29-1 to TRBJ1-3, with D hard to call. Germline lookup yields CDR1 SQVTM and CDR2 ANQGSEA. The germline V and J ends were trimmed by 5 bases and 2 bases, with 10 bases remaining between them. The CDR3 runs to 13 residues. This chain's CDR3 is CSVLAFTGNTIYF. CDR3 nucleotides: TGCAGCGTTCTCGCCTTTACTGGAAACACCATATATTTT.

The chain has TRBV15 and TRBJ2-5; D is unclear. V lost 3 bases to trimming and J lost 2 bases, with 10 bases between them. The CDR3 contains 14 residues. Germline CDR1 is LNHNV and CDR2 is YYDKDF (reference sequence). The CDR3 reads CATSSRTDQETQYF. The CDR3 DNA reads TGTGCCACCAGCAGCAGGACGGATCAAGAGACCCAGTACTTC. Filled out from reference TRBV15 and TRBJ2-5, the complete variable domain reads DAMVIQNPRYQVTQFGKPVTLSCSQTLNHNVMYWYQQKSSQAPKLLFHYYDKDFNNEADTPDNFQSRRPNTSFCFLDIRSPGLGDTAMYLCATSSRTDQETQYFGPGTRLLVL.

This chain connects TRBV30 to TRBJ1-2; possible D gene TRBD1, 6 bases. Germline V gene data show CDR1 as GTSNPN and CDR2 as SVGIG (reference sequence). The CDR3 loop spans 14 amino acids. The ends were cut back, 1 base at V and 4 bases at J, with 13 bases in the middle. CDR3 residues: CAWSAPTGSYGYTF. The CDR3 DNA follows: TGTGCCTGGAGTGCCCCGACAGGTTCCTATGGCTACACCTTC.

This clone was seen only a few times. This chain links TRBV5-1 with TRBJ1-1; 10 bases map to TRBD1. The CDR3 has 14 amino acids. The V and J ends lost 0 bases and 4 bases, in that order; junction bases with no gene match: 0. Per germline, CDR1 SGHRS and CDR2 YFSETQ. The CDR3 region is CASSLGTGGTEAFF. The DNA of the CDR3 is TGCGCCAGCAGCTTGGGGACAGGGGGCACTGAAGCTTTCTTT.

J is TRBJ2-7 and V is TRBV29-1, with D possibly matching TRBD1 (6 bases). CDR3 size: 12 residues. Trimming cost V 4 bases and J 5 bases, with 12 bases left between them. The V gene's germline CDR1 is SQVTM and CDR2 ANQGSEA. The CDR3 region is CSVAPYRDEQYF. The CDR3 nucleotides read TGCAGCGTTGCCCCTTACAGGGACGAGCAGTACTTC.

V usage is TRBV29-1 and J usage is TRBJ1-2; 8 bases agree with TRBD1. CDR3 length: 15 residues. J gave up 2 bases and V 4 bases, and 9 bases lay outside the gene matches. The germline gives CDR1 SQVTM, CDR2 ANQGSEA. DNA of the CDR3: TGCAGCGTTGGCAAGACCGGACAGGGCAACTATGGCTACACCTTC. Residues: CSVGKTGQGNYGYTF.

This chain joins TRBV10-3 and TRBJ2-1; D is unclear. The CDR3 has 12 residues. The V gene's germline CDR1 is ENHRY and CDR2 SYGVKD. V was pared by 4 bases and J by 10 bases, with 11 bases between. The CDR3 here is CAISGTPWEQFF. CDR3 DNA sequence: TGTGCCATCAGTGGGACCCCATGGGAGCAGTTCTTC.

The rearrangement joins TRBV29-1 to TRBJ2-5, with TRBD1 identical over 10 bases. V shed 3 bases, J shed 6 bases, and the junction held 4 bases outside the gene matches. The CDR3 has 13 amino acids. Germline V gene sequence: CDR1 SQVTM, CDR2 ANQGSEA. The CDR3 DNA follows: TGCAGCGTTGAGGGACAGGGGCTCCAGACCCAGTACTTC. Translation: CSVEGQGLQTQYF.

This rearrangement joins TRBV5-1 to TRBJ2-3, with a possible D match to TRBD1 (5 bases). The germline V and J ends were trimmed by 0 bases and 6 bases, with 11 bases remaining between them. Germline CDR1 is SGHRS and CDR2 is YFSETQ. The CDR3 spans 14 residues. The chain's CDR3 is CASSLDSGADTQYF. As DNA, the CDR3 is TGCGCCAGCAGCTTGGATTCTGGGGCGGATACGCAGTATTTT. The complete variable domain, with remaining parts taken from reference TRBV5-1 and TRBJ2-3, reads KAGVTQTPRYLIKTRGQQVTLSCSPISGHRSVSWYQQTPGQGLQFLFEYFSETQRNKGNFPGRFSGRQFSNSRSEMNVSTLELGDSALYLCASSLDSGADTQYFGPGTRLTVL.